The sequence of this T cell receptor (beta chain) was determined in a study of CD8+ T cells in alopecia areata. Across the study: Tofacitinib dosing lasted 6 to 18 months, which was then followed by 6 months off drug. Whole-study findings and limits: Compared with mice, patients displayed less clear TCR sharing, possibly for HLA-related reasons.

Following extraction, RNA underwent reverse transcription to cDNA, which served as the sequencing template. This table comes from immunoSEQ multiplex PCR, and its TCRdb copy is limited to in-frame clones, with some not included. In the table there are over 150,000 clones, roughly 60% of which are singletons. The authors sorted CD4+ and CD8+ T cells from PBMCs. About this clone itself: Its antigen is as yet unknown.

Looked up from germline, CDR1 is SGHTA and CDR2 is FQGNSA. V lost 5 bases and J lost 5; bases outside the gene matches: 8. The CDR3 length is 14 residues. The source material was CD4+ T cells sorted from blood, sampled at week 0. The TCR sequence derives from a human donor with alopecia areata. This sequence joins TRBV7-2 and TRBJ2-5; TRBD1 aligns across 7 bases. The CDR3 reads CASSQNRGGETQYF. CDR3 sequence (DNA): TGTGCCAGCAGCCAAAACAGGGGCGGGGAGACCCAGTACTTC.